The 32 T cell receptor beta chains presented below share a single source sample, sequenced in a study of cytomegalovirus exposure and HLA in healthy donors. The PCR employed 60 Vbeta primers together with 13 Jbeta primers. The data were produced by immunoSEQ multiplex PCR, yet TCRdb's version contains in-frame clones alone and is incomplete. Here the sample spans a few hundred thousand clones, about four fifths being singletons. Sequenced material: PBMCs. The receptor set was obtained from a girl aged 2-9 years in good health and CMV-seronegative.

This clone was recorded a few times. The V call is TRBV13, the J call TRBJ2-5; 7 positions match TRBD2. The better agreement between TRBJ2-7 and the DNA end casts doubt on the J call. Per the germline V gene, CDR1 is PRHDT and CDR2 is FYEKMQ (reference sequence). The CDR3 runs to 13 residues. CDR3 in DNA: TGTGCCAGCAGCCCGGGACTAACCTACGAGCAGTACTTC. It translates to CASSPGLTYEQYF.

The chain combines TRBV7-3 with TRBJ2-2; 7 bases align to TRBD1. This CDR3 contains 14 residues. CDR1 is SGHTA and CDR2 is FQGTGA in the germline V gene. The junction had 1 base not matched to a gene; V was cut back by 5 bases and J by 1 base. The CDR3 is CASSQGENTGELFF. Here the CDR3 DNA reads TGTGCCAGCAGCCAGGGGGAGAACACCGGGGAGCTGTTTTTT.

The sample holds one count of this clone. The rearrangement links TRBV7-9 to TRBJ2-1; 8 bases are a match to TRBD1. Germline-derived CDR1 and CDR2 are SEHNR and FQNEAQ (reference sequence). The J segment lost 6 bases and the V segment lost 4 bases, leaving 8 bases of the junction unmatched. The CDR3 runs to 15 residues. The chain's CDR3 is CASSSDRDRINEQFF. The DNA of the CDR3 is TGTGCCAGCAGCTCAGACCGGGACAGGATCAATGAGCAGTTCTTC.

CDR3 in DNA: TGTGCCTGGAGTGTAGGTAGCTCAGCTGGGTTCTTC. Its translation: CAWSVGSSAGFF. The rearrangement uses TRBV30 and TRBJ2-1, with D unresolved. The CDR3 spans 12 residues. The V gene lost 0 bases and the J gene lost 15 bases, with 15 bases spanning the gap. CDR1 GTSNPN and CDR2 SVGIG come from the germline V gene (reference sequence).

This chain uses TRBV5-1 with TRBJ2-1, with 7 bases lining up with TRBD2. In germline, CDR1 is SGHRS, CDR2 YFSETQ. V trimming: 2 bases; J trimming: 6 bases; junction bases outside the gene matches: 5. The CDR3 covers 14 residues. CDR3 sequence reads: CASSFRGSPNEQFF. CDR3 coding DNA: TGCGCCAGCAGCTTCCGCGGGAGCCCCAATGAGCAGTTCTTC.

The CDR3 is CASRASGRAHNEQFF. The CDR3 nucleotides are TGTGCCAGCAGAGCTAGCGGGAGGGCCCACAATGAGCAGTTCTTC. The V call is TRBV28, the J call TRBJ2-1, with 12 bases matching TRBD2. CDR3 length: 15 residues. V lost 6 bases and J lost 5; bases outside the gene matches: 5. Germline V gene lookup returns CDR1 MDHEN and CDR2 SYDVKM.

The V gene is TRBV27, the J gene TRBJ1-2; possible D gene TRBD1, 6 bases. With 1 base removed from V and 4 bases from J, the gap between germline ends came to 10 bases. CDR1 MNHEY and CDR2 SMNVEV come from the germline V gene (reference sequence). The CDR3 loop spans 14 amino acids. The CDR3 sequence is CASSLYRVCYGYTF. In nucleotides, the CDR3 is TGTGCCAGCAGTTTATACAGGGTGTGCTATGGCTACACCTTC.

The J gene is TRBJ2-4, the V gene TRBV11-2; perhaps TRBD1 as D (7 bases). There are 15 residues in the CDR3. V was pared by 5 bases and J by 4 bases, with 15 bases between. Germline loops: CDR1 SGHAT, CDR2 FQNNGV. For the CDR3, the DNA is TGTGCCAGCAGCCCGCGGACAGGACTAAAAAACATTCAGTACTTC. Translation: CASSPRTGLKNIQYF.

This chain links TRBV28 with TRBJ2-5; D perhaps matches TRBD1 (6 bases). The tail of the sequence fits TRBJ2-7 better, so the J call may be wrong. The CDR3 has 14 residues. Germline CDR1 reads MDHEN; CDR2 reads SYDVKM. The CDR3 coding sequence is TGTGCCAGCAGACCGGGACATACCTCCTACGAGCAGTACTTC. It codes for CASRPGHTSYEQYF.

The V and J genes are TRBV5-1 and TRBJ1-1; D not certain. Per the germline V gene, CDR1 is SGHRS and CDR2 is YFSETQ. Trimming removed 6 bases at V and 0 bases at J, with 15 bases between. The CDR3 covers 15 residues. The CDR3 loop is CASTGSGVMNTEAFF. CDR3 DNA: TGCGCCAGCACGGGGTCAGGAGTCATGAACACTGAAGCTTTCTTT.

The chain joins TRBV28 to TRBJ2-7; TRBD2 matches at 9 bases. CDR1 is MDHEN, CDR2 SYDVKM, per germline. CDR3 length equals 15 residues. Trimming cost V 5 bases and J 3 bases; bases outside gene matches: 8. This CDR3 reads CASSPASGRLYEQYF. The CDR3 bases are TGTGCCAGCAGTCCAGCGAGCGGGAGGCTCTACGAGCAGTACTTC.

V usage is TRBV28 and J usage is TRBJ2-1, with D tentatively TRBD1 (6 bases). Looked up from germline, CDR1 is MDHEN and CDR2 is SYDVKM. CDR3 length equals 15 residues. V lost 6 bases and J lost 8, with 20 bases in between. CDR3 in amino acids: CASRTGTILRDEQFF. The CDR3, as DNA: TGTGCCAGCAGGACCGGGACAATCCTGCGGGATGAGCAGTTCTTC.

The rearrangement joins TRBV6-5 to TRBJ2-2, with 10 bases that match TRBD1. The CDR3 covers 16 residues. V trimming: 2 bases; J trimming: 6 bases; junction bases outside the gene matches: 6. From germline, CDR1 is MNHEY and CDR2 SVGAGI. The CDR3, as DNA: TGTGCCAGCAGTTACCGGAGACAGGGGGCCCCCGGGGAGCTGTTTTTT. Translating it yields CASSYRRQGAPGELFF.

The sample holds a few counts of this clone. The rearrangement joins TRBV7-2 to TRBJ2-7, with D perhaps matching TRBD2 (6 bases). CDR1 SGHTA and CDR2 FQGNSA come from the germline V gene. V was pared by 1 base and J by 0 bases, with 10 bases between. This CDR3 contains 15 residues. The CDR3 bases are TGTGCCAGCAGCTTAGGACCCGGGAGCTCCTACGAGCAGTACTTC. Its protein product is CASSLGPGSSYEQYF.

Notes on this clone: Within the sample, other DNA sequences also encode this same CDR3. The chain links TRBV10-3 to TRBJ1-2; 9 nucleotides line up with TRBD1. The CDR3 runs 15 residues. After removal of 6 bases from V and 8 bases from J, the junction contained 13 bases not matched to a gene. Germline CDR1 reads ENHRY; CDR2 reads SYGVKD. CDR3 sequence (DNA): TGTGCCATCAGACATTCGCCGGGACAGGGTGACGGCTACACCTTC. Protein: CAIRHSPGQGDGYTF.

This clone was seen more than once but under ten times. This rearrangement joins TRBV7-3 to TRBJ2-7; D unresolved. V was shortened by 2 bases and J by 1 base, with 9 bases between the two germline ends. CDR1 SGHTA and CDR2 FQGTGA come from the germline V gene. This CDR3 has 14 amino acids. The CDR3, as DNA: TGTGCCAGCAGCTTAGCCCCAGGATCCTACGAGCAGTACTTC. Protein: CASSLAPGSYEQYF.

The chain uses TRBV28 and TRBJ1-4; D is undetermined. This CDR3 is 15 amino acids long. Trimming took off 3 bases at V and 0 bases at J, with 8 bases between the two ends. Germline V gene data show CDR1 as MDHEN and CDR2 as SYDVKM. This chain's CDR3 is CASSFSLPTNEKLFF. The CDR3 coding sequence is TGTGCCAGCAGTTTTAGCTTGCCAACTAATGAAAAACTGTTTTTT.

The V gene is TRBV5-6, the J gene TRBJ2-6, with D possibly matching TRBD2 (6 bases). The CDR3 loop spans 15 amino acids. V lost 4 bases, J lost 4 bases, and 12 bases lay in between. Germline V lookup: CDR1 SGHDT, CDR2 YYEEEE. CDR3 sequence (DNA): TGTGCCAGCAGCGGAGGGATTATGGGGGCCAACGTCCTGACTTTC. Residues: CASSGGIMGANVLTF.

This chain connects TRBV9 to TRBJ2-1; D might be TRBD1 (5 bases). Trimming shortened V by 1 base and J by 0 bases, and 29 bases separated the two germline ends. This CDR3 region has 22 residues. CDR1 and CDR2 (germline): SGDLS, YYNGEE. The CDR3 region is CASSVHKFQGFVPPSSYNEQFF. CDR3 bases: TGTGCCAGCAGCGTACACAAATTTCAGGGTTTCGTGCCCCCCAGCTCCTACAATGAGCAGTTCTTC.

The chain joins TRBV19 to TRBJ2-3; tentatively, D is TRBD2 (6 bases). Germline assignment: CDR1 LNHDA and CDR2 SQIVND (reference sequence). Trimming removed 7 bases at V and 7 bases at J, with 18 bases between. The CDR3 covers 14 residues. Here the CDR3 DNA reads TGTGCCAGTACCCCCTCTTGGGACTCCAATACGCAGTATTTT. This encodes CASTPSWDSNTQYF.

CDR3 DNA sequence: TGCGCCAGCAGCTATGATGGGGGGGCCCAAGAGACCCAGTACTTC. It specifies CASSYDGGAQETQYF. The J gene is TRBJ2-5, the V gene TRBV5-1, with D perhaps matching TRBD2 (7 bases). Trimming pared 3 bases from V and 1 base from J, leaving 13 bases between. This CDR3 spans 15 amino acids. Germline-derived CDR1 and CDR2 are SGHRS and YFSETQ.

This chain links TRBV27 with TRBJ1-1; TRBD1 agrees at 8 bases. The germline gives CDR1 MNHEY, CDR2 SMNVEV (reference sequence). This CDR3 region has 14 residues. Trimming took 7 bases from V and 4 from J; bases not matched to a gene: 8. The CDR3 region is CASTRARGPTEAFF. The CDR3 DNA reads as TGTGCCAGCACACGGGCCAGGGGGCCCACTGAAGCTTTCTTT.

The rearrangement uses TRBV25-1 and TRBJ1-2; no definite D call. Germline V CDR1 and CDR2: MGHDK, SYGVNS. The ends were cut back, 8 bases at V and 6 bases at J, with 10 bases in the middle. This CDR3 contains 11 residues. The CDR3 here is CASGQHDGYTF. For the CDR3, the DNA is TGTGCCAGCGGGCAACACGATGGCTACACCTTC.

V usage is TRBV27 and J usage is TRBJ2-3; TRBD2 matches 11 bases. CDR1 and CDR2 (germline): MNHEY, SMNVEV (reference sequence). The V gene end was trimmed by 6 bases and the J gene end by 2 bases; junction bases not matched to a gene: 13. The CDR3 extends over 18 amino acids. This chain's CDR3 is CASSLKGGTSGFTDTQYF. As DNA, the CDR3 is TGTGCCAGCAGCCTAAAGGGGGGGACTAGCGGATTCACAGATACGCAGTATTTT.

J is TRBJ2-7 and V is TRBV30; maybe TRBD2 (5 bases). The CDR3 loop spans 12 amino acids. The V gene's germline CDR1 is GTSNPN and CDR2 SVGIG (reference sequence). Between the trimmed V and J ends, which lost 2 bases and 5 bases, there was a span of 10 bases. The CDR3 spells CAWSRGFNEQYF. In nucleotides, the CDR3 is TGTGCCTGGAGTCGAGGGTTCAACGAGCAGTACTTC.

J is TRBJ1-2 and V is TRBV6-5, with D perhaps matching TRBD1 (5 bases). CDR1 MNHEY and CDR2 SVGAGI come from the germline V gene. Trimming removed 0 bases from V and 8 bases from J, with 16 bases in between. This CDR3 has 15 amino acids. The CDR3 coding sequence is TGTGCCAGCAGTTACTCGTTGGGGCAGGTAGAGGGCTACACCTTC. Translation: CASSYSLGQVEGYTF.

V gene TRBV5-1 combines with J gene TRBJ2-1; 7 bases fit TRBD1. The trim removed 5 bases at V and 5 bases at J, leaving 10 bases unmatched. The CDR3 has 15 residues. Germline loops: CDR1 SGHRS, CDR2 YFSETQ. The CDR3 DNA sequence: TGCGCCAGCAGAACAGGGGTACAGGGTCACAATGAGCAGTTCTTC. Translation: CASRTGVQGHNEQFF.

V gene TRBV2 combines with J gene TRBJ2-6, with 7 bases lining up with TRBD1. Losses at the gene ends were 4 bases for V and 0 bases for J; bases not matched to a gene: 12. The length of the CDR3 is 19 residues. Germline CDR1 reads SNHLY; CDR2 reads FYNNEI. CDR3 sequence reads: CASSGQPDRFLSGANVLTF. The DNA for the CDR3 is TGTGCCAGCAGTGGGCAACCGGACAGGTTTCTCTCTGGGGCCAACGTCCTGACTTTC.

The chain joins TRBV18 to TRBJ1-3; 11 nucleotides line up with TRBD1. Per the germline V gene, CDR1 is KGHSH and CDR2 is LQKENI. The CDR3 loop spans 15 amino acids. J gave up 4 bases and V 3 bases, and 2 bases lay outside the gene matches. Here the CDR3 DNA reads TGTGCCAGCTCACCCGGGACAGGGGGAGGAAACACCATATATTTT. Its protein product is CASSPGTGGGNTIYF.

The chain recombines TRBV5-4 with TRBJ1-1, with TRBD1 identical over 7 bases. J was trimmed by 1 base and V by 5 bases; bases with no gene match: 8. Germline V gene data show CDR1 as SGHNT and CDR2 as YYREEE (reference sequence). The CDR3 sequence is 15 residues long. The CDR3 reads CASRAEGAPNTEAFF. The CDR3 nucleotides are TGTGCCAGCAGGGCTGAGGGGGCCCCGAACACTGAAGCTTTCTTT. The full variable domain, completed using reference TRBV5-4 and TRBJ1-1, is ETGVTQSPTHLIKTRGQQVTLRCSSQSGHNTVSWYQQALGQGPQFIFQYYREEENGRGNFPPRFSGLQFPNYSSELNVNALELDDSALYLCASRAEGAPNTEAFFGQGTRLTVV.

The chain has TRBV9 and TRBJ2-2, with 9 bases that match TRBD1. The germline V gene encodes CDR1 SGDLS and CDR2 YYNGEE. J gave up 5 bases and V 2 bases, and 4 bases lay outside the gene matches. This CDR3 has 15 residues. In DNA form, the CDR3 reads TGTGCCAGCAGCGTCCGACAGGGGGGTACCGGGGAGCTGTTTTTT. Translation: CASSVRQGGTGELFF.

This chain links TRBV6-1 with TRBJ1-4; D is unclear. The CDR3 is 14 amino acids. The V end lost 1 base, the J end lost 10 bases, and 13 bases lay between the germline ends. Germline V gene data show CDR1 as MNHNS and CDR2 as SASEGT. CDR3 amino acids: CASSEVGPRGKLFF. CDR3 sequence (DNA): TGTGCCAGCAGTGAAGTAGGCCCCCGGGGAAAACTGTTTTTT.